Following are 9 T cell receptor beta chains from one sample sequenced in a study of PD-1 blockade in classical Hodgkin lymphoma. Sequenced by immunoSEQ multiplex PCR; TCRdb stores in-frame clones only, minus some. The repertoire holds fewer than 55,000 clones, with about three quarters as singletons. Time point defined: cycle 4 day 1 (C4D1), after 6 weeks of nivolumab. Exposure to brentuximab vedotin varied, and each patient had relapsed following autologous stem cell transplantation. Material: peripheral blood mononuclear cells (PBMCs), obtained before the fourth cycle of nivolumab. The source of these receptors is a human donor with classical Hodgkin lymphoma.

This chain uses TRBV7-2 with TRBJ1-3, with D perhaps TRBD1 (5 bases). The CDR3 contains 13 residues. V lost 5 bases to trimming and J lost 5 bases, with 10 bases between them. CDR1 SGHTA and CDR2 FQGNSA come from the germline V gene. The CDR3: CASSQQGRNTIYF. DNA of the CDR3: TGTGCCAGCAGCCAGCAGGGAAGAAACACCATATATTTT.

This clone was detected once. The genes are TRBV6-6 and TRBJ1-2; 10 bases line up with TRBD1. V shed 4 bases, J shed 8 bases, and the junction held 4 bases outside the gene matches. The CDR3 loop spans 13 amino acids. The germline V gene has CDR1 MNHNY and CDR2 SVGAGI (reference sequence). The CDR3 coding sequence is TGTGCCAGCAGTTTGGACAGGGGGAACGGCTACACCTTC. It is translated as CASSLDRGNGYTF.

This clone appeared a few times. The rearrangement joins TRBV7-2 to TRBJ1-2; D possibly corresponds to TRBD1 (6 bases). The CDR3 loop spans 13 amino acids. V lost 0 bases, J lost 8 bases, and 10 bases lay in between. Looked up from germline, CDR1 is SGHTA and CDR2 is FQGNSA. The CDR3 loop reads CASSLAGQSGYTF. The CDR3, as DNA: TGTGCCAGCAGCTTAGCCGGACAGAGCGGCTACACCTTC.

In its sample, this clone was seen once. J is TRBJ2-1 and V is TRBV19; D tentatively reads TRBD1 or TRBD2 (7 bases each). Trimming shortened V by 9 bases and J by 8 bases, and 14 bases separated the two germline ends. Germline loops: CDR1 LNHDA, CDR2 SQIVND (reference sequence). This CDR3 contains 12 residues. The CDR3 loop reads CASPGGGHEQFF. The CDR3 nucleotides read TGTGCCAGCCCAGGGGGGGGGCATGAGCAGTTCTTC.

This clone was counted a few times. V is TRBV4-2 and J is TRBJ1-2, with no clear D. The CDR3 has 15 amino acids. Germline loops: CDR1 LGHNA, CDR2 YNFKEQ. V was pared by 0 bases and J by 8 bases, with 16 bases between. The CDR3 nucleotides read TGTGCCAGCAGCCAAGAAGTTGAGACCTCATACGGCTACACCTTC. This codes for CASSQEVETSYGYTF.

Only a few counts were recorded for this clone. The sample holds other DNA sequences that translate to the same CDR3. J is TRBJ2-3 and V is TRBV5-1; 15 bases are shared with TRBD2. J was trimmed by 6 bases and V by 0 bases; bases with no gene match: 2. The CDR3 runs 16 residues. CDR1 is SGHRS, CDR2 YFSETQ, per germline. The CDR3 DNA follows: TGCGCCAGCAGCTTGGGGACTAGCGGGGGGGCGGATACGCAGTATTTT. This sequence encodes CASSLGTSGGADTQYF. The full variable domain, its missing parts supplied by reference TRBV5-1 and TRBJ2-3, is KAGVTQTPRYLIKTRGQQVTLSCSPISGHRSVSWYQQTPGQGLQFLFEYFSETQRNKGNFPGRFSGRQFSNSRSEMNVSTLELGDSALYLCASSLGTSGGADTQYFGPGTRLTVL.

The CDR3 sequence is CASSRTGRTEAFF. CDR3 DNA sequence: TGTGCCAGTAGTAGGACAGGGCGGACTGAAGCTTTCTTT. The rearrangement uses TRBV19 and TRBJ1-1; 8 positions match TRBD1. The CDR3 totals 13 residues. The V gene end was trimmed by 4 bases and the J gene end by 5 bases; junction bases not matched to a gene: 3. Germline assignment: CDR1 LNHDA and CDR2 SQIVND (reference sequence). Supplemented by reference TRBV19 and TRBJ1-1, the full variable domain reads DGGITQSPKYLFRKEGQNVTLSCEQNLNHDAMYWYRQDPGQGLRLIYYSQIVNDFQKGDIAEGYSVSREKKESFPLTVTSAQKNPTAFYLCASSRTGRTEAFFGQGTRLTVV.

This clone was detected a few times. The rearrangement uses TRBV13 and TRBJ2-1, with 10 bases that match TRBD2. This CDR3 is built from 18 residues. Germline-derived CDR1 and CDR2 are PRHDT and FYEKMQ (reference sequence). J was trimmed by 4 bases and V by 0 bases; bases with no gene match: 9. The CDR3 DNA follows: TGTGCCAGCAGCTTAGGCCCGGCTAGCGGGGGCATTTACAATGAGCAGTTCTTC. It is translated as CASSLGPASGGIYNEQFF.

In the case of this clone: A read error may produce the germline difference seen at one junction end. The CDR3 nucleotides are TGTGCCAGCAGTTACTCTTGGCAGGGGGCTGGGGAGACCCAGAACTTC. Amino acids: CASSYSWQGAGETQNF. V gene TRBV6-5 combines with J gene TRBJ2-5, with TRBD1 identical over 8 bases. Germline assignment: CDR1 MNHEY and CDR2 SVGAGI. This CDR3 contains 16 residues.